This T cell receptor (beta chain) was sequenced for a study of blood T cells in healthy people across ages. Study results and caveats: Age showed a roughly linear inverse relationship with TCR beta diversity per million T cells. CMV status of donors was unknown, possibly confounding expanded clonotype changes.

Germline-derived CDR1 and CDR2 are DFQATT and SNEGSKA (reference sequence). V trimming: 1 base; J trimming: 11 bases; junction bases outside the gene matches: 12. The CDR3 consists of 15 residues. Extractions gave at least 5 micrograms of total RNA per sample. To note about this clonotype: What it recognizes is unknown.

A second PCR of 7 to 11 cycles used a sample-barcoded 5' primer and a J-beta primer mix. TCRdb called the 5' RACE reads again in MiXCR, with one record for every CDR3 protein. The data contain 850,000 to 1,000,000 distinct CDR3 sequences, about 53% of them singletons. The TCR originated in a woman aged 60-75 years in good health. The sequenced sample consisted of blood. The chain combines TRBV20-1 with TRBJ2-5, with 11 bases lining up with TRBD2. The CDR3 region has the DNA TGCAGTGCTAGAGGACAACTAGCGGGAGCTCTTGAGCAGTACTTC. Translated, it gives CSARGQLAGALEQYF.